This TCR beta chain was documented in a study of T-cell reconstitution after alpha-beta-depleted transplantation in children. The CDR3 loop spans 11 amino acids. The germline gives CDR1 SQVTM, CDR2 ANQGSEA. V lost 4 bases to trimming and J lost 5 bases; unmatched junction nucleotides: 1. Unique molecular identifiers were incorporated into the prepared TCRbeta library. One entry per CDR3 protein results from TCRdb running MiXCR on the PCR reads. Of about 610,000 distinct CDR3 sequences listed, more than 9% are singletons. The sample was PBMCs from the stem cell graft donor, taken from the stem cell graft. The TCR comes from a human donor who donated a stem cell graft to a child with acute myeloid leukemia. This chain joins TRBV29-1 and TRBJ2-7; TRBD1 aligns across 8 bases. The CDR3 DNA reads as TGCAGCGTTGGACAGGGGAACGAGCAGTACTTC. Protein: CSVGQGNEQYF.